This T cell receptor beta chain was sequenced in a study of cytomegalovirus exposure and HLA in healthy donors. 60 Vbeta and 13 Jbeta primers were used in PCR. Data came from immunoSEQ multiplex PCR; TCRdb stores just in-frame clones and leaves some out. The sample yields about 200,000 clones, 86% seen once. Study-wide findings and caveats: In a later analysis, donors in an Asian-associated ancestry cluster reportedly had fewer N-insertions in productive TCRs than the cohort mean.

Concerning this clone itself: The antigen is undetermined.

V was shortened by 6 bases and J by 9 bases, with 9 bases between the two germline ends. The CDR3 is made up of 11 amino acids. The germline V gene has CDR1 MGHDK and CDR2 SYGVNS. The chain joins TRBV25-1 to TRBJ2-1; no reliable D call. This TCR came from a woman between 25 and 40 years old in good health and CMV-seronegative. The source material was PBMCs. In DNA, the CDR3 is TGTGCCAGCAGATCGAGTGGTGAGCAGTTCTTC. It yields the protein CASRSSGEQFF.